Following are 7 T cell receptor beta chains from one sample sequenced in a study of blood T cells in healthy people across ages (dated by TCRdb to about 2015). The library came from 5' RACE. Instrument used: Illumina HiSeq 2500. A second PCR of roughly 7 to 11 cycles was performed with a sample-barcoded 5' primer and a J-beta primer mix. The public reads were reprocessed in TCRdb via fastp at Q25 and MiXCR, keeping in-frame beta chains. Rows merge per CDR3 protein into single entries with the most common DNA and genes. This sample comprises more than 650,000 distinct CDR3 sequences, 20% to 25% of them detected only once. The ten largest clones take up under 25% of the sample. The sequencing input was blood. The receptors were sampled from a man between 70 and 80 years old in good health.

The V gene is TRBV6-6, the J gene TRBJ1-4; D is undetermined. The CDR3 has 16 amino acids. V was shortened by 6 bases and J by 8 bases, with 22 bases between the two germline ends. Looked up from germline, CDR1 is MNHNY and CDR2 is SVGAGI (reference sequence). CDR3 nucleotide sequence: TGTGCCAGCAGCCCATCCGCCTACGCCTTTAGGGAAAAACTGTTTTTT. Translating gives CASSPSAYAFREKLFF.

The chain employs TRBV28 and TRBJ1-2; D is undetermined. Germline CDR1 is MDHEN and CDR2 is SYDVKM. V was trimmed by 8 bases and J by 6 bases, leaving 10 bases between them. This CDR3 comprises 11 residues. This CDR3 is CASGNDHGYTF. The DNA for the CDR3 is TGTGCCAGCGGGAATGACCATGGCTACACCTTC.

The rearrangement joins TRBV7-8 to TRBJ1-5, with D unclear. Germline CDR1 SGHVS, CDR2 FQNEAQ. The CDR3 runs 12 residues. V lost 5 bases and J 9 bases, leaving 11 bases between the germline ends. CDR3 in amino acids: CASSLLEGPQHF. The CDR3 nucleotides are TGTGCCAGCAGCCTACTCGAGGGGCCCCAGCATTTT. The variable domain in full, with the rest retrieved from reference TRBV7-8 and TRBJ1-5, is GAGVSQSPRYKVAKRGQDVALRCDPISGHVSLFWYQQALGQGPEFLTYFQNEAQLDKSGLPSDRFFAERPEGSVSTLKIQRTQQEDSAVYLCASSLLEGPQHFGDGTRLSIL.

The genes are TRBV7-9 and TRBJ1-2, with D hard to call. The CDR3 is made up of 14 amino acids. Trimming shortened V by 1 base and J by 4 bases, and 10 bases separated the two germline ends. CDR1 and CDR2 from the germline V gene are SEHNR and FQNEAQ (reference sequence). Here the CDR3 reads CASSLGGILYGYTF. In DNA form, the CDR3 reads TGTGCCAGCAGCTTAGGAGGGATCCTCTATGGCTACACCTTC.

In this sample, this clonotype turned up a few times. This chain joins TRBV7-2 and TRBJ2-7; no clear D gene. Matching the DNA end better, TRBJ2-1 makes the J call doubtful. The length of the CDR3 is 13 residues. Germline V CDR1 and CDR2: SGHTA, FQGNSA. CDR3 coding DNA: TGTGCCAGCAGCTTAGTCTCGCTCAGTGAGCAGTTCTTC. This encodes CASSLVSLSEQFF.

The chain recombines TRBV7-2 with TRBJ2-3; TRBD2 aligns across 14 bases. After removal of 2 bases from V and 3 bases from J, the junction contained 4 bases not matched to a gene. The CDR3 has 17 amino acids. Per germline, CDR1 SGHTA and CDR2 FQGNSA. CDR3 nucleotides: TGTGCCAGCAGCTTACAGGGGACTAGCGGGAGTACAGATACGCAGTATTTT. Translation: CASSLQGTSGSTDTQYF.

This clonotype was seen a handful of times. The V call is TRBV7-6, the J call TRBJ2-3, with TRBD2 as a possible D gene (6 bases). CDR3 length: 15 amino acids. The germline gives CDR1 SGHVS, CDR2 FNYEAQ. V lost 3 bases and J lost 4, with 14 bases in between. The CDR3 nucleotides are TGTGCCAGCAGCTTTAGCGGAGGGCCGGCAGATACGCAGTATTTT. This gives the protein CASSFSGGPADTQYF.